This T cell receptor beta chain was captured in a study of cytomegalovirus exposure and HLA in healthy donors. The germline V gene encodes CDR1 SEHNR and CDR2 FQNEAQ (reference sequence). The CDR3 has 14 amino acids. V lost 4 bases, J lost 1 base, and 7 bases lay in between. This clone appeared a single time. Its antigen is undetermined. Study conclusions and caveats: An observed cluster of highly shared sequence variants was recorded as a likely sequencing artifact.

PCR was performed using 60 Vbeta and 13 Jbeta primers. This table comes from immunoSEQ multiplex PCR, and its TCRdb copy is limited to in-frame clones, with some not included. The data contain about 150,000 clones, nearly 80% of them singletons. The chain recombines TRBV7-9 with TRBJ2-2, with D perhaps TRBD1 (6 bases). This clonotype originated in a male donor in good health and CMV-seronegative. Sequences were obtained from PBMCs. The CDR3 reads CASSSQGNTGELFF. The CDR3 coding sequence is TGTGCCAGCAGCTCACAGGGGAACACCGGGGAGCTGTTTTTT.